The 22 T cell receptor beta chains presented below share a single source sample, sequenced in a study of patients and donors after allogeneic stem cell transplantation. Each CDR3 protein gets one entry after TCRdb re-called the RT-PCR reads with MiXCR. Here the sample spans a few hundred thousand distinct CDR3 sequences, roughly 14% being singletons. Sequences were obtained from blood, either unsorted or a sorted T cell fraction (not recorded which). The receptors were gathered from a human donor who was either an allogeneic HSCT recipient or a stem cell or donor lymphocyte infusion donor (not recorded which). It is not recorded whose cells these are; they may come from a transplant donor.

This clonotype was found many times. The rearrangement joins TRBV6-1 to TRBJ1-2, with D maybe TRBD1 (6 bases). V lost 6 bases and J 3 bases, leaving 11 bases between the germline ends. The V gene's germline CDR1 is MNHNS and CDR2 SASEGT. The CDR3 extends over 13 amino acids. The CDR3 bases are TGTGCCAGCAGCGAGGGGGGGTACTATGGCTACACCTTC. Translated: CASSEGGYYGYTF.

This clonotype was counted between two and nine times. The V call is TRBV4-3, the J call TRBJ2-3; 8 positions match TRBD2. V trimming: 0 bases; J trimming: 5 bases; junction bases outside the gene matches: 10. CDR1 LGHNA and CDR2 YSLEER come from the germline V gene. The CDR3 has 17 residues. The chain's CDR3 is CASSQDPSGGAVDTQYF. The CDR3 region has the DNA TGCGCCAGCAGCCAAGATCCGTCCGGGGGGGCCGTAGATACGCAGTATTTT.

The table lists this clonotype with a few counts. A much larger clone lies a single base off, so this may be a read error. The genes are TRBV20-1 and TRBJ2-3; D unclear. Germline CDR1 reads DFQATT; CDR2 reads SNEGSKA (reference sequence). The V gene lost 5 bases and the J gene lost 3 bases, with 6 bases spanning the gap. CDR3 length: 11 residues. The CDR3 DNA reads TGCAGTGCTCCCCAGACAGATACGCAGTATTTT. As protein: CSAPQTDTQYF.

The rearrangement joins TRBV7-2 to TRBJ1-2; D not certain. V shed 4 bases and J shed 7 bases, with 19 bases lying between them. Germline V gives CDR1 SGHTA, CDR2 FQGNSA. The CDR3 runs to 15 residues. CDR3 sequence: CASSYFGGSTSGYTF. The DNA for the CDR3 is TGTGCCAGCAGCTACTTTGGCGGCAGCACTAGTGGCTACACCTTC.

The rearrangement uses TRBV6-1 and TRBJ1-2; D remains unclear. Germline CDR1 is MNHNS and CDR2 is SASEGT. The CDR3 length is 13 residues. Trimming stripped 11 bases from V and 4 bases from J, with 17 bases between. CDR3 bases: TGTGCCTGCTCCCCCGCGGGAGGCTATGGCTACACCTTC. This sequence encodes CACSPAGGYGYTF.

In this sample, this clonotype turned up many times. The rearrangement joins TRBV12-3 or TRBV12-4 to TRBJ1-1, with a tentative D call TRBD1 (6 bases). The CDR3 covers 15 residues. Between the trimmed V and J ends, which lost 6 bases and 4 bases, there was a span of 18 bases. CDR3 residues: CASRGGRGAVTEAFF. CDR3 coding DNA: TGTGCCAGCAGGGGGGGGAGGGGGGCGGTCACTGAAGCTTTCTTT.

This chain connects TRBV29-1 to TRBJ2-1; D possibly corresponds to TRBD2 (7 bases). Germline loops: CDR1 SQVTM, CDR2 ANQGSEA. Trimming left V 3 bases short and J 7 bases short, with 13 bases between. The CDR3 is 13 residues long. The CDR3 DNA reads TGCAGCGTTGACGGGGGGCTAGGGAATGAGCAGTTCTTC. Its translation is CSVDGGLGNEQFF.

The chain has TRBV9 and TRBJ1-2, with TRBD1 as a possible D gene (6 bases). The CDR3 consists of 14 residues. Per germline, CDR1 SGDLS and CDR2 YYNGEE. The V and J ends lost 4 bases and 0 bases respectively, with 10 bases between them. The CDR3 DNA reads TGTGCCAGCAGCCCTCGGACAGCTAACTATGGCTACACCTTC. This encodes CASSPRTANYGYTF.

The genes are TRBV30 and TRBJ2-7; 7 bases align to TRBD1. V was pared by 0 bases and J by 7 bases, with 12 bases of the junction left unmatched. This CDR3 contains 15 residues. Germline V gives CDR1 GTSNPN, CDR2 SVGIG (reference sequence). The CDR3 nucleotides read TGTGCCTGGAGTGTACTTGACAGGGACGTAAGTGAGCAGTACTTC. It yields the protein CAWSVLDRDVSEQYF. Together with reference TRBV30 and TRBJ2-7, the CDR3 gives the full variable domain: SQTIHQWPATLVQPVGSPLSLECTVEGTSNPNLYWYRQAAGRGLQLLFYSVGIGQISSEVPQNLSASRPQDRQFILSSKKLLLSDSGFYLCAWSVLDRDVSEQYFGPGTRLTVT.

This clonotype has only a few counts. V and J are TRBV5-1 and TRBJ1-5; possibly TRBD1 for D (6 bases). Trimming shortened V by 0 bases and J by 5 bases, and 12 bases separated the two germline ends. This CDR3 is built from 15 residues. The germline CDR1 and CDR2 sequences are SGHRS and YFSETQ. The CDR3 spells CASSLDVGGDQPQHF. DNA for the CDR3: TGCGCCAGCAGCTTGGATGTCGGGGGCGATCAGCCCCAGCATTTT.

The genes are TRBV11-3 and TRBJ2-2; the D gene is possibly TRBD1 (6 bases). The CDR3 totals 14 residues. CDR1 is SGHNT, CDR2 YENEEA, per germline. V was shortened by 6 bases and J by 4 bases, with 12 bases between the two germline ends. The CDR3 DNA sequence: TGTGCCAGCAGGTCTATCAGGGGCACCGGGGAGCTGTTTTTT. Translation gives CASRSIRGTGELFF.

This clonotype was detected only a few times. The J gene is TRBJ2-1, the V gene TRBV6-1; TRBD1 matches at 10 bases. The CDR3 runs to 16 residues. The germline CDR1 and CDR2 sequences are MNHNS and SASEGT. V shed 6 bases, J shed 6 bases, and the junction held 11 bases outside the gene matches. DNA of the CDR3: TGTGCCAGCAGCCCGAGGACAGGGGGAATGGCCAATGAGCAGTTCTTC. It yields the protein CASSPRTGGMANEQFF.

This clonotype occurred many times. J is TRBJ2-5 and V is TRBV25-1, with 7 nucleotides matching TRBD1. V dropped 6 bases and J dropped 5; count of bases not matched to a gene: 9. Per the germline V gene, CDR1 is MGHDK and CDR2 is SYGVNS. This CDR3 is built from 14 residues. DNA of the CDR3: TGTGCCAGCAGCCGAACAGGGGATCTGGAGACCCAGTACTTC. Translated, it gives CASSRTGDLETQYF.

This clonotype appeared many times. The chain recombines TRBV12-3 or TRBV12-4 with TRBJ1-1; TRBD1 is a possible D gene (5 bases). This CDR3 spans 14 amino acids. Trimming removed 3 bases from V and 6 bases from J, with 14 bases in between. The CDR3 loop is CASSLGGYRAEAFF. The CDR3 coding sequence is TGTGCCAGCAGTTTGGGGGGGTACCGGGCTGAAGCTTTCTTT.

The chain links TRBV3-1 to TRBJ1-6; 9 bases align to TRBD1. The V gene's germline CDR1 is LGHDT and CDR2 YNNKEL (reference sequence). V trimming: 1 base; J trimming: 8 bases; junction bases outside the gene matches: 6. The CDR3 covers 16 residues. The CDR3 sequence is CASSQGTGGLHSPLHF. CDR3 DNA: TGTGCCAGCAGCCAAGGCACAGGGGGCCTCCATTCACCCCTCCACTTT.

This CDR3 is CASSVVVGGGYTF. The CDR3 DNA reads as TGTGCCAGCAGCGTAGTGGTAGGGGGCGGCTACACCTTC. The V and J genes are TRBV9 and TRBJ1-2; the match to TRBD1 covers 7 bases. Germline values: CDR1 SGDLS, CDR2 YYNGEE. The CDR3 runs to 13 residues. V lost 0 bases to trimming and J lost 8 bases; unmatched junction nucleotides: 4.

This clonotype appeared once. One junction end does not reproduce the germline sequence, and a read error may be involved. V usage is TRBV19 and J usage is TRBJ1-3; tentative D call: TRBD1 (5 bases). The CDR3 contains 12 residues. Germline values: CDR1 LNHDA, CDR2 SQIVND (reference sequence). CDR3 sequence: CASSIRRGRPHF. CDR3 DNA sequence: TGTGCCAGTAGTATTAGGAGGGGTCGCCCCCATTTT.

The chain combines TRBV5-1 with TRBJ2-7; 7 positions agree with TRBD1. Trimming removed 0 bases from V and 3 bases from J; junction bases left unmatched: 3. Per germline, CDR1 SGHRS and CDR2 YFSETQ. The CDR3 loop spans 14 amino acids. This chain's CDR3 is CASSLGQGGYEQYF. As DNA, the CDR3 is TGCGCCAGCAGCTTGGGACAGGGTGGCTACGAGCAGTACTTC. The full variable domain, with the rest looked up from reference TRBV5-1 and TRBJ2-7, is KAGVTQTPRYLIKTRGQQVTLSCSPISGHRSVSWYQQTPGQGLQFLFEYFSETQRNKGNFPGRFSGRQFSNSRSEMNVSTLELGDSALYLCASSLGQGGYEQYFGPGTRLTVT.

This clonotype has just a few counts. The CDR3 sequence: CASSYPTGASNTEAFF. The CDR3, as DNA: TGTGCCAGCAGTTACCCGACCGGGGCCTCGAACACTGAAGCTTTCTTT. V usage is TRBV6-5 and J usage is TRBJ1-1; perhaps TRBD1 as D (5 bases). Germline assignment: CDR1 MNHEY and CDR2 SVGAGI. V was clipped by 2 bases and J by 1 base, with 14 bases between them. The CDR3 has 16 residues.

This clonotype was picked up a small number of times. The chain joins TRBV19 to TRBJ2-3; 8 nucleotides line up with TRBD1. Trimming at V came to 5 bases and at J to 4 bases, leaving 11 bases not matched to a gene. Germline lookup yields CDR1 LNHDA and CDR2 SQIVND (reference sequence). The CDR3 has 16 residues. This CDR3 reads CASSRRTGIGADTQYF. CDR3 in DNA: TGTGCCAGTAGTCGACGGACAGGGATTGGGGCAGATACGCAGTATTTT.

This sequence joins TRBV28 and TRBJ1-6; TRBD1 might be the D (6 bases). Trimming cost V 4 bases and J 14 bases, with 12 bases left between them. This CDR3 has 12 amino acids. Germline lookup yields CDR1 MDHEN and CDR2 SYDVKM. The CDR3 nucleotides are TGTGCCAGCAGTTCGCAGGGGAGATCCCTCCACTTT. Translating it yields CASSSQGRSLHF.

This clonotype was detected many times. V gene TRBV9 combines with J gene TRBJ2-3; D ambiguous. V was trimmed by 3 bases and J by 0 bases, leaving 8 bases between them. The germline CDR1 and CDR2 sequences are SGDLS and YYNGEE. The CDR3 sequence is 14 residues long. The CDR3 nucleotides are TGTGCCAGCAGCGCCGTAACTAGCACAGATACGCAGTATTTT. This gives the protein CASSAVTSTDTQYF.